This TCR beta chain was retrieved from a study of beta chain features in type 1 diabetes. Study outcomes and limitations: Shortening that was moderate but significant affected the TCRB CDR3s of Type 1 diabetes patients in all four CD4+ subsets.

The study reverse transcribed the entire isolated RNA, so it sequenced expressed TCRB transcripts. Only in-frame clones appear in the TCRdb table, and some are missing; sequencing was by immunoSEQ multiplex PCR. The repertoire includes about 370,000 clones, around 10% of them detected once, and over 0.45% sits in the top ten. This clone has a handful of counts. Its specificity is unknown. The source is a man aged 30-40 years with type 1 diabetes. Sequenced: central memory CD4+ T cells from blood.

The CDR3 spells CASSPGQGATGELFF. Here the CDR3 DNA reads TGTGCCAGCAGCCCCGGACAGGGGGCTACCGGGGAGCTGTTTTTT. The chain links TRBV7-9 to TRBJ2-2; 11 bases fit TRBD1. J lost 5 bases, V lost 5 bases, and 4 bases had no gene match. The length of the CDR3 is 15 residues. The germline V gene encodes CDR1 SEHNR and CDR2 FQNEAQ (reference sequence).